This T cell receptor (beta chain) appears in the sequencing data of a study of regulatory T cells in long-lasting Graves disease. Noted time point: newly diagnosed GD, antithyroid drugs for less than 3 months. With RNA extracted from PBMCs as input, the TCR library was made. This clonotype was detected many times. Its antigen is not known. With iRepertoire HTBI primers and Arm-PCR of CDR3 regions, TCR beta libraries were built. MiXCR was run by TCRdb on the multiplex PCR reads, yielding one entry per CDR3 protein. Counted here are some 500,000 distinct CDR3 sequences, 13% occurring once; the ten biggest clones make up over 7.5%. Study results and limitations: The study found TRBV28, TRBJ1-2 and TRBJ2-5 favored in persistent disease.

The germline V gene encodes CDR1 SGHAT and CDR2 FQDESV (reference sequence). The CDR3 totals 16 residues. The V and J ends lost 4 bases and 2 bases respectively, with 18 bases between them. This sample also appeared in a second study, on T cells in Graves' hyperthyroidism and ophthalmopathy. That investigation notes: In the blood, most expanded thyroid clonotypes above 0.001 appeared as well.

The chain links TRBV11-1 to TRBJ2-7; D is ambiguous. The receptor was isolated from a man younger than 40 with Graves disease. The specimen was peripheral blood mononuclear cells (PBMCs), collected at new diagnosis, from a patient treated with antithyroid drugs. DNA for the CDR3: TGTGCCAGCAGCTCGACCCCGGTGAGCCCCCCCTACGAGCAGTACTTC. Residues: CASSSTPVSPPYEQYF.